This TCR beta chain was identified in a study of post-analysis software for immune sequencing data. For the study at large: The disease courses spanned relapsing-remitting, secondary progressive and progressive-relapsing forms of multiple sclerosis.

General study findings and limits: Compared against controls, patients with multiple sclerosis displayed significantly lower normalized Chao1 diversity. F measure clustering grouped samples strongly by preparation batch. There were roughly five TRBV segments more frequent in patients than controls, and TRBV5-6, TRBV5-1 and TRBV20-1 were among them.

A remark on this clonotype: The antigen remains undetermined.

Prepared TCR beta cDNA libraries contained unique molecular identifiers. Each CDR3 protein gets one entry after TCRdb re-called the PCR reads with MiXCR. This sample has fewer than 700,000 distinct CDR3 sequences, with around 40% found just once. This CDR3 spans 11 amino acids. CDR1 and CDR2 from the germline V gene are SQVTM and ANQGSEA. The specimen sequenced was blood. This TCR was recovered from a girl aged 5 to 17 with multiple sclerosis. This sequence joins TRBV29-1 and TRBJ2-7; possible D gene TRBD1, 7 bases. The CDR3 DNA reads TGCTCAGGGGGGCAGGGCTACGAGCAGTACTTC. The encoded protein is CSGGQGYEQYF.